This entry concerns a single T cell receptor (beta chain). The antigen is not known. The sample comes from a study of OX40 agonist ivuxolimab in advanced cancers. Study-level points and caveats: In general, CD8+ T cells held more expanded clones than CD4+ did, on average.

Trimming pared 6 bases from V and 4 bases from J, leaving 10 bases between. The CDR3 extends over 12 amino acids. CDR1 is MNHEY and CDR2 is SVGAGI in the germline V gene. The table came from immunoSEQ multiplex PCR; TCRdb's copy has only in-frame clones and leaves some out. The table includes around 67,000 clones, about 85% detected once. The origin of this receptor is an adult with an advanced solid tumor such as melanoma, head and neck, liver or kidney cancer. The material sequenced was CD4+ or CD8+ T cells sorted from blood, taken in a trial of the OX40 agonist ivuxolimab. The V gene is TRBV6-5, the J gene TRBJ2-7, with D possibly being TRBD2 (6 bases). Here the CDR3 reads CASRAGSYEQYF. The CDR3 nucleotides read TGTGCCAGCAGGGCCGGGAGTTACGAGCAGTACTTC.